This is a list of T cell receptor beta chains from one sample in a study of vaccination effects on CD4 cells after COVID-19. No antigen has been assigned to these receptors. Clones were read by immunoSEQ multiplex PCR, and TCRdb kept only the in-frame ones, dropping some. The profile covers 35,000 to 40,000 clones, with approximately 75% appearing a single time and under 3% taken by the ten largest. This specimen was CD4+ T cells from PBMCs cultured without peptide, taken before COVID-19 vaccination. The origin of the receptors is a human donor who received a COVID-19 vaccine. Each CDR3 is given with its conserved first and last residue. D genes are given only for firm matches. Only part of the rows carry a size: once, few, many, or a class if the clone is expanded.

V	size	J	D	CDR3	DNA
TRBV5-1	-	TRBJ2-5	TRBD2	CASSLALAGGLQETQYF	TGCGCCAGCAGCTTGGCCCTAGCGGGGGGCCTGCAAGAGACCCAGTACTTC
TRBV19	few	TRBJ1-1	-	CASIAVGHTEAFF	TGTGCCAGTATTGCAGTTGGGCACACTGAAGCTTTCTTT
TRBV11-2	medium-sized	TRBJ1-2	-	CASSLEPSGSYGYTF	TGTGCCAGCAGCTTAGAGCCCTCAGGGTCCTATGGCTACACCTTC
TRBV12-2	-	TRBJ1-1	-	CASRPHFNRTETNTEAFF	TGTGCAAGTCGCCCGCACTTCAACCGGACAGAAACTAACACTGAAGCTTTCTTT
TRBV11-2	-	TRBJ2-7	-	CASSSRGLGEQYF	TGTGCCAGCAGCTCCAGGGGTTTGGGGGAACAGTACTTC
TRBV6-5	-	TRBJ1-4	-	CASRLGGAGEKLFF	TGTGCCAGCCGCCTCGGGGGGGCTGGGGAAAAACTGTTTTTT
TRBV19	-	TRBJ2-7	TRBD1	CASSMPGGYEQYF	TGTGCCAGTAGTATGCCAGGGGGCTACGAGCAGTACTTC
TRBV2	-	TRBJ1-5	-	CASSEESQPQHF	TGTGCCAGCAGTGAAGAAAGTCAGCCCCAGCATTTT
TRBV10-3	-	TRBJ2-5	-	CAIRGSEETQYF	TGTGCCATCAGGGGGTCAGAAGAGACCCAGTACTTC
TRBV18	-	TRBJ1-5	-	CASSPGEPPQHF	TGTGCCAGCTCACCTGGCGAGCCGCCCCAGCATTTT
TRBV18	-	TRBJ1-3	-	CASSPSESSGNTIYF	TGTGCCAGCTCACCAAGTGAATCCTCTGGAAACACCATATATTTT
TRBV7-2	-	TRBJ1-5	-	CASSYQENQPQHF	TGTGCCAGCAGCTATCAGGAAAATCAGCCCCAGCATTTT
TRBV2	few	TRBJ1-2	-	CASSEDRALYGYTF	TGTGCCAGCAGTGAGGACAGAGCCCTCTATGGCTACACCTTC
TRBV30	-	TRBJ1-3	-	CAWNGGGLSGNTIYF	TGTGCCTGGAATGGTGGAGGGCTATCTGGAAACACCATATATTTT
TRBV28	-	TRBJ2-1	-	CASSSQTGPSYNEQFF	TGTGCCAGCAGTTCTCAGACTGGCCCTTCCTACAATGAGCAGTTCTTC
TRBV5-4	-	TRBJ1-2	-	CASSSTVNYGYTF	TGTGCCAGCAGCTCGACAGTTAACTATGGCTACACCTTC
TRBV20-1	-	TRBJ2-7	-	CSASADRYEQYF	TGCAGTGCTAGTGCTGACCGCTACGAGCAGTACTTC
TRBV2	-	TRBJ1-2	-	CASRREGTSYGYTF	TGTGCCAGCAGAAGAGAAGGGACATCCTATGGCTACACCTTC
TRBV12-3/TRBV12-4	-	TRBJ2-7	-	CASSSLSGYEQYF	TGTGCCAGCAGTTCCCTGTCGGGCTACGAGCAGTACTTC
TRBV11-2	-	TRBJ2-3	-	CASRPGQGSSTDTQYF	TGTGCCAGCAGGCCAGGCCAGGGGTCGAGCACAGATACGCAGTATTTT
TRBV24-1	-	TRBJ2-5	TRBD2	CATSDVPGTSGRETQYF	TGTGCCACCAGTGATGTACCCGGGACTAGCGGGAGGGAGACCCAGTACTTC
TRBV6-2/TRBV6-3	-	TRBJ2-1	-	CASSPQLDEQFF	TGTGCCAGCAGTCCACAATTAGATGAGCAGTTCTTC
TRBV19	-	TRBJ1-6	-	CASSALLALNSPLHF	TGTGCCAGTAGTGCACTTCTTGCCCTCAATTCACCCCTCCACTTT
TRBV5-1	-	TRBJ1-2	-	CASSNGGGGYGYTF	TGCGCCAGCAGCAATGGGGGAGGGGGCTATGGCTACACCTTC